This entry is about one TCR beta chain. It has no known antigen specificity. Within one base of it there is no much larger clone, and no base qualities were kept. TCRbeta CDR3 regions were amplified from genomic DNA using the immunoSEQ Assay, a bias-controlled multiplex PCR. Processing in the source paper ran as follows. The number of nucleated cells in each sample was estimated by amplification of reference gene primers within the assay. To quantify the absolute abundance of each unique TCRbeta CDR3 rearrangement, sequence reads were collapsed and filtered. For each sample, productive Simpson clonality was calculated by taking the square root of Simpson's diversity index across productive rearrangements. TCRdb retrieved this table from immuneACCESS and kept in-frame rearrangements only. Not all clones are present; in checked studies, unresolved V genes account for under half, and no reason is known for the remainder. V and J calls and clone size are given by that table; D and trimming were obtained from the DNA. The sample table contains approximately 250,000 clones; only one count was recorded for roughly 80% of them. The ten largest clones represent under 5.5% of the sample.

The trim is 3 bases for V and 1 base for J, with a gap of 10 bases between the germline ends. The CDR1 and CDR2 encoded by the germline V gene are SGHDT and YYEEEE. From cysteine to phenylalanine, the CDR3 is 15 amino acids long. Only the CDR3 DNA is retained, 45 bases long and in frame from the first base. The data were obtained in a study of blood T cell repertoires in COVID-19 (dated by TCRdb to about 2020). About the study as a whole: The collaborator samples originated in the United States, Italy and Spain and spanned the acute and convalescent phases of COVID-19. The samples were drawn from two sources: the first 160 participants of the ongoing ImmuneRACE study, and 1,000 to 1,500 subjects contributed by 6 global collaborators. The material from the prospective study consisted of cDNA or gDNA derived from T cells, B-cell-depleted T cells, or PBMCs. Subjects who had been exposed to COVID-19, were actively infected with it, or had recovered from it provided the deeply sampled blood TCRbeta repertoires that made up the dataset. A freely available public database, intended as a resource for researchers studying the immune response to SARS-CoV-2, is where the repertoires were released. Sample metadata almost always included a de-identified subject ID, COVID-19 status, age in years and sex. HLA class I and class II types, where available, came from metadata supplied by the sample provider rather than from assay-based typing.

The collaborating institutions used their own protocols to collect whole blood in K2EDTA tubes. For TCRbeta analysis, collaborators shipped samples in one of three forms: frozen whole blood, isolated PBMCs, or DNA extracted from either of those sample types. Study-wide conclusions, independent of this receptor: The quantity of clinical and demographic metadata differed by source and by participant and was supplied without curation.

Material for sequencing was peripheral blood. This sequence was found in a man aged 55 to 70 with acute or convalescent COVID-19. The sequence joins TRBV5-6 to TRBJ2-2; the D gene is perhaps TRBD1, from 6 matching bases. DNA sequence: TGTGCCAGCAGCTCGGGACACCTGAACACCGGGGAGCTGTTTTTT. Its protein product is CASSSGHLNTGELFF. When the CDR3 is completed using the reference TRBV5-6 and TRBJ2-2 genes on either side, the full variable domain is DAGVTQSPTHLIKTRGQQVTLRCSPKSGHDTVSWYQQALGQGPQFIFQYYEEEERQRGNFPDRFSGHQFPNYSSELNVNALLLGDSALYLCASSSGHLNTGELFFGEGSRLTVL.